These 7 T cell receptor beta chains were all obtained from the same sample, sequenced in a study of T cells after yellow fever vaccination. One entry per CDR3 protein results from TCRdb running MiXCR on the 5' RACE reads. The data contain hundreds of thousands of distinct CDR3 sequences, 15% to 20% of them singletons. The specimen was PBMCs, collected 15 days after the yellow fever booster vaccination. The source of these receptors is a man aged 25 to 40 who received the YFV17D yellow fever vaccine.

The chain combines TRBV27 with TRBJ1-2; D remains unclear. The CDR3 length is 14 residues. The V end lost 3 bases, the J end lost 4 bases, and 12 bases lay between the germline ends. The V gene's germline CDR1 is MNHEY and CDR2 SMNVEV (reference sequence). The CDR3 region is CASSFQTGGYGYTF. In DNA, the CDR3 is TGTGCCAGCAGTTTTCAGACGGGAGGCTATGGCTACACCTTC.

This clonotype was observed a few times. Written as DNA, the CDR3 is TGTGCCAGCAGCCAAGATCGGGCAAGGGCCGGGGAGCTGTTTTTT. As protein: CASSQDRARAGELFF. The gene calls are TRBV4-2 and TRBJ2-2; D remains unclear. The germline V and J ends were trimmed by 0 bases and 6 bases, with 11 bases remaining between them. CDR3 length: 15 residues. Germline V gene lookup returns CDR1 LGHNA and CDR2 YNFKEQ.

The CDR3 loop reads CASRAGTSINEQFF. The DNA of the CDR3 is TGTGCCAGCAGGGCCGGGACTAGTATCAATGAGCAGTTCTTC. The chain carries TRBV7-6 and TRBJ2-1, with TRBD2 matching over 8 bases. This CDR3 spans 14 amino acids. The V segment lost 6 bases and the J segment 6 bases; nucleotides outside the gene matches: 7. The germline V gene has CDR1 SGHVS and CDR2 FNYEAQ.

CDR3 sequence: CAISDIRGGSFF. The CDR3 DNA sequence: TGTGCCATCAGCGACATTAGGGGAGGTTCGTTCTTT. This rearrangement joins TRBV10-3 to TRBJ1-1; tentative D call: TRBD1 (5 bases). V was cut by 6 bases and J by 14 bases, with 19 bases left in between. Germline V gene data show CDR1 as ENHRY and CDR2 as SYGVKD. This CDR3 has 12 residues.

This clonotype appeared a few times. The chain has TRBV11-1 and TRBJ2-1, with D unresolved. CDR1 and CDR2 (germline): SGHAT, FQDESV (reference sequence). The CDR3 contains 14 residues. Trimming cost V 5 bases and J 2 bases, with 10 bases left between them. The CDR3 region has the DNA TGTGCCAGCAGCCAGCCCCTGGCCTACAATGAGCAGTTCTTC. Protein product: CASSQPLAYNEQFF.

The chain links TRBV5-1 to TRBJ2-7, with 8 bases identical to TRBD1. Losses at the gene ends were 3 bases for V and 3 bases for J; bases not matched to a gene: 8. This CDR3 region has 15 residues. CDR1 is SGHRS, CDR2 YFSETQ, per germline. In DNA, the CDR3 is TGCGCCAGCAGCTCCAACGCCGGGACAGGCTACGAGCAGTACTTC. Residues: CASSSNAGTGYEQYF.

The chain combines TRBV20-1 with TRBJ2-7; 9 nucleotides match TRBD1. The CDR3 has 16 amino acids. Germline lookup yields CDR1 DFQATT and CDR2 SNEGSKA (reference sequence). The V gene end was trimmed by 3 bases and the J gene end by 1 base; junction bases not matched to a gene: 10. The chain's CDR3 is CSARAYSGTGSYEQYF. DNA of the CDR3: TGCAGTGCTAGGGCTTACTCCGGGACAGGGTCCTACGAGCAGTACTTC.